This TCR beta chain was sequenced in a study of OX40 agonist ivuxolimab in advanced cancers. As concerns this clone: No antigen is known for it.

TCRdb's copy holds only in-frame clones and misses some; the assay was immunoSEQ multiplex PCR. The data contain fewer than 35,000 clones, approximately 89% of them singletons. Study observations and caveats: Dose levels from 0.1 to 3.0 mg/kg saw CD4+ and CD8+ blood T cells expand clonally by week 6.

V lost 1 base and J lost 5, with 14 bases in between. From germline, CDR1 is LNHDA and CDR2 SQIVND (reference sequence). This CDR3 has 15 amino acids. The receptor's source is an adult with an advanced solid tumor such as melanoma, head and neck, liver or kidney cancer. This specimen was CD4+ or CD8+ T cells sorted from blood, taken in a trial of the OX40 agonist ivuxolimab. The rearrangement uses TRBV19 and TRBJ2-5; possibly TRBD2 for D (5 bases). The DNA of the CDR3 is TGTGCCAGTAGTATAGGCCCACTTCGAGGGGAGACCCAGTACTTC. Translating it yields CASSIGPLRGETQYF.